This TCR beta chain was recorded in a study of shared clonotypes between healthy human individuals. Germline V gene lookup returns CDR1 MDHEN and CDR2 SYDVKM. V lost 7 bases and J 6 bases, leaving 25 bases between the germline ends. This CDR3 has 16 amino acids. This table comes from immunoSEQ multiplex PCR, and its TCRdb copy is limited to in-frame clones, with some not included. The sample gives some 980,000 clones, about three quarters of which show up once; approximately 1.5% is in the top ten. Sequenced: memory CD4+ T cells sorted from blood. Regarding subset: CD45RA-negative fraction. The rearrangement links TRBV28 to TRBJ2-7; perhaps TRBD2 as D (6 bases). The receptor was isolated from a young man in good health. The CDR3 bases are TGTGCCAGCACGTCGCCGCGGCCCGGGGGACTTCTCGAGCAGTACTTC. Protein: CASTSPRPGGLLEQYF.